What follows are 25 T cell receptor beta chains derived from one specimen sequenced in a study of T cell changes during pregnancy in multiple sclerosis. TCRdb's table, derived via immunoSEQ multiplex PCR, lists solely in-frame clones and lacks some. Among approximately 65,000 clones listed, around 91% were seen once. Material: peripheral blood, obtained in the third trimester of pregnancy. Receptors were obtained from a female donor in good health, enrolled as a control in a pregnancy study.

V usage is TRBV9 and J usage is TRBJ2-3, with 8 positions matching TRBD1. Germline CDR1 reads SGDLS; CDR2 reads YYNGEE. This CDR3 region has 15 residues. V trimming: 5 bases; J trimming: 1 base; junction bases outside the gene matches: 6. CDR3 in amino acids: CASRQGATGTDTQYF. The CDR3 DNA reads TGTGCCAGCAGGCAGGGGGCGACTGGCACAGATACGCAGTATTTT.

V and J are TRBV5-4 and TRBJ2-5; tentative D call: TRBD2 (6 bases). The CDR3 has 15 amino acids. The V end lost 0 bases, the J end lost 5 bases, and 14 bases lay between the germline ends. Germline V gene lookup returns CDR1 SGHNT and CDR2 YYREEE (reference sequence). The CDR3 DNA reads TGTGCCAGCAGCTTGGGGGCTCCGGCGGGGGAGACCCAGTACTTC. Amino acid sequence: CASSLGAPAGETQYF.

The rearrangement joins TRBV14 to TRBJ2-2; D perhaps matches TRBD2 (5 bases). Per germline, CDR1 SGHDN and CDR2 FVKESK. The CDR3 runs to 16 residues. V was clipped by 4 bases and J by 1 base, with 13 bases between them. CDR3 region: CASSPGSPRNTGELFF. CDR3 nucleotides: TGTGCCAGCAGCCCGGGATCCCCTCGGAACACCGGGGAGCTGTTTTTT.

The gene calls are TRBV15 and TRBJ1-6; tentative D call: TRBD1 (6 bases). There are 11 residues in the CDR3. CDR1 is LNHNV and CDR2 is YYDKDF in the germline V gene (reference sequence). Trimming stripped 5 bases from V and 13 bases from J, with 9 bases between. The CDR3 is CATSVRGPLHF. DNA of the CDR3: TGTGCCACCAGCGTAAGGGGGCCCCTCCACTTT.

This chain uses TRBV30 with TRBJ1-1; D not resolved. Trimming removed 3 bases at V and 4 bases at J, with 15 bases between. Germline V CDR1 and CDR2: GTSNPN, SVGIG (reference sequence). This CDR3 is built from 14 residues. The CDR3 DNA is TGTGCCTGGAGGGTGGAGGCCGGCGTCACTGAAGCTTTCTTT. Translated, it gives CAWRVEAGVTEAFF.

The rearrangement links TRBV18 to TRBJ2-5; 13 bases are a match to TRBD2. The length of the CDR3 is 16 residues. V gave up 3 bases and J gave up 0 bases; unmatched junction bases: 1. CDR1 is KGHSH, CDR2 LQKENI, per germline. CDR3 sequence: CASSPGLAGYQETQYF. The CDR3 nucleotides are TGTGCCAGCTCACCGGGACTAGCGGGGTACCAAGAGACCCAGTACTTC. Looking up the rest from reference TRBV18 and TRBJ2-5 gives the full variable domain: NAGVMQNPRHLVRRRGQEARLRCSPMKGHSHVYWYRQLPEEGLKFMVYLQKENIIDESGMPKERFSAEFPKEGPSILRIQQVVRGDSAAYFCASSPGLAGYQETQYFGPGTRLLVL.

CDR3 sequence reads: CASSYLREVNTEAFF. In DNA, the CDR3 is TGTGCCAGCAGTTACCTCCGGGAGGTAAACACTGAAGCTTTCTTT. The chain carries TRBV6-5 and TRBJ1-1, with unresolved D. This CDR3 comprises 15 residues. CDR1 MNHEY and CDR2 SVGAGI come from the germline V gene. V lost 2 bases and J 2 bases, leaving 12 bases between the germline ends.

This chain uses TRBV5-1 with TRBJ1-2; no firm D call. With 2 bases removed from V and 4 bases from J, the gap between germline ends came to 12 bases. Germline loops: CDR1 SGHRS, CDR2 YFSETQ. The CDR3 extends over 14 amino acids. In DNA form, the CDR3 reads TGCGCCAGCAGCTTTGGCAGTACCAGCTATGGCTACACCTTC. It specifies CASSFGSTSYGYTF. The variable domain in full, with the rest retrieved from reference TRBV5-1 and TRBJ1-2, is KAGVTQTPRYLIKTRGQQVTLSCSPISGHRSVSWYQQTPGQGLQFLFEYFSETQRNKGNFPGRFSGRQFSNSRSEMNVSTLELGDSALYLCASSFGSTSYGYTFGSGTRLTVV.

The rearrangement joins TRBV7-2 to TRBJ1-3, with 10 positions matching TRBD1. With V trimmed by 5 bases and J by 7 bases, 8 bases remained unmatched. This CDR3 comprises 15 residues. In germline, CDR1 is SGHTA, CDR2 FQGNSA. The CDR3 loop reads CASSADRGLWNTIYF. CDR3 coding DNA: TGTGCCAGCAGCGCAGACAGGGGGCTTTGGAACACCATATATTTT.

The chain combines TRBV4-3 with TRBJ2-3; 11 positions agree with TRBD1. V shed 0 bases and J 7 bases; nucleotides not matched to a gene: 9. The CDR3 contains 17 residues. Germline-derived CDR1 and CDR2 are LGHNA and YSLEER. DNA of the CDR3: TGCGCCAGCAGCCAAGATCATAGGACAGGGGGCATCAATACGCAGTATTTT. Translating it yields CASSQDHRTGGINTQYF.

The chain recombines TRBV19 with TRBJ2-2, with a weak D call TRBD1 (6 bases). The V and J ends lost 7 bases and 6 bases respectively, with 15 bases between them. Germline V CDR1 and CDR2: LNHDA, SQIVND (reference sequence). CDR3 size: 14 residues. In DNA form, the CDR3 reads TGTGCCAGTACCCAGGGCAGGGGCGCCGGGGAGCTGTTTTTT. Translation: CASTQGRGAGELFF.

The chain recombines TRBV9 with TRBJ2-2, with TRBD1 matching 10 bases. Germline assignment: CDR1 SGDLS and CDR2 YYNGEE. Trimming cost V 3 bases and J 2 bases; bases outside gene matches: 10. The CDR3 is 18 residues long. CDR3 sequence: CASSENPGQGDNTGELFF. CDR3 in DNA: TGTGCCAGCAGCGAAAATCCCGGACAGGGGGATAACACCGGGGAGCTGTTTTTT.

This clone was counted between two and nine times. The chain recombines TRBV7-2 with TRBJ1-2; TRBD1 is a possible D gene (5 bases). The CDR3 sequence is 15 residues long. V lost 3 bases, J lost 4 bases, and 15 bases lay in between. The germline V gene has CDR1 SGHTA and CDR2 FQGNSA. In DNA form, the CDR3 reads TGTGCCAGCAGCTTTGCCGAACGACAGTCCTATGGCTACACCTTC. Its translation is CASSFAERQSYGYTF.

The chain couples TRBV2 to TRBJ2-7, with TRBD2 identical over 8 bases. J gave up 6 bases and V 4 bases, and 8 bases lay outside the gene matches. Germline V CDR1 and CDR2: SNHLY, FYNNEI. The CDR3 runs 14 residues. The CDR3 region has the DNA TGTGCCAGCAGTGCCGGGACTAGGAATGGCGAGCAGTACTTC. Amino acid sequence: CASSAGTRNGEQYF.

The rearrangement joins TRBV4-3 to TRBJ2-2, with 10 nucleotides matching TRBD1. Germline-derived CDR1 and CDR2 are LGHNA and YSLEER. The junction had 9 bases not matched to a gene; V was cut back by 0 bases and J by 5 bases. The CDR3 consists of 18 residues. The CDR3, as DNA: TGCGCCAGCAGCCAAGATCCGAATGGACAGGGGGTTACCGGGGAGCTGTTTTTT. It is translated as CASSQDPNGQGVTGELFF.

The chain combines TRBV9 with TRBJ2-3; D remains unclear. Germline CDR1 reads SGDLS; CDR2 reads YYNGEE. This CDR3 comprises 14 residues. With 4 bases removed from V and 4 bases from J, the gap between germline ends came to 13 bases. The DNA for the CDR3 is TGTGCCAGCAGCCCGGTGGAAGGAGCAGATACGCAGTATTTT. As protein: CASSPVEGADTQYF.

V is TRBV6-4 and J is TRBJ2-1, with 12 bases fitting TRBD2. The germline V gene has CDR1 MRHNA and CDR2 SNTAGT. The ends lost 3 bases at V and 8 bases at J; junction bases unmatched: 8. The CDR3 extends over 16 amino acids. CDR3: CASSESTSGGGDEQFF. As DNA, the CDR3 is TGTGCCAGCAGTGAATCGACTAGCGGGGGCGGGGATGAGCAGTTCTTC.

The J gene is TRBJ2-7, the V gene TRBV19, with D maybe TRBD1 (6 bases). The V end lost 7 bases, the J end lost 5 bases, and 15 bases lay between the germline ends. The germline CDR1 and CDR2 sequences are LNHDA and SQIVND (reference sequence). This CDR3 is built from 13 residues. The CDR3 DNA is TGTGCCAGTATCGGACAGCAGGGGAACGAGCAGTACTTC. This gives the protein CASIGQQGNEQYF.

The chain is built from TRBV9 and TRBJ1-2; 8 bases are a match to TRBD1. This CDR3 comprises 13 residues. From germline, CDR1 is SGDLS and CDR2 YYNGEE. The V gene end was trimmed by 0 bases and the J gene end by 8 bases; junction bases not matched to a gene: 3. As DNA, the CDR3 is TGTGCCAGCAGCGTAGGCCCAGGGGGCGGCTACACCTTC. It specifies CASSVGPGGGYTF.

The V call is TRBV7-3, the J call TRBJ1-1; tentatively, D is TRBD1 (5 bases). Trimming cost V 1 base and J 2 bases, with 11 bases left between them. There are 15 residues in the CDR3. The V gene's germline CDR1 is SGHTA and CDR2 FQGTGA. In DNA form, the CDR3 reads TGTGCCAGCAGCTTAAGCCCAGGGAAAAACACTGAAGCTTTCTTT. Encoded protein: CASSLSPGKNTEAFF.

The chain combines TRBV15 with TRBJ2-5; D may be TRBD2 (7 bases). The CDR3 consists of 16 residues. Trimming left V 3 bases short and J 5 bases short, with 19 bases between. CDR1 and CDR2 (germline): LNHNV, YYDKDF (reference sequence). CDR3 loop: CATSSYIGGARETQYF. CDR3 coding DNA: TGTGCCACCAGCAGCTATATTGGGGGGGCTAGGGAGACCCAGTACTTC.

The chain couples TRBV7-9 to TRBJ2-1, with 10 bases fitting TRBD2. The junction had 9 bases not matched to a gene; V was cut back by 5 bases and J by 8 bases. Germline V gene sequence: CDR1 SEHNR, CDR2 FQNEAQ (reference sequence). The CDR3 is 15 residues long. CDR3 coding DNA: TGTGCCAGCAGCCGAGCGGGGGGGCCTTCGTATGAGCAGTTCTTC. Its protein is CASSRAGGPSYEQFF.

The chain recombines TRBV4-2 with TRBJ1-2; D not certain. Germline V CDR1 and CDR2: LGHNA, YNFKEQ. The CDR3 spans 13 residues. V dropped 3 bases and J dropped 0 bases, with 5 bases sitting between them. The CDR3 nucleotides are TGTGCCAGCAGCCACAGTCCTAACTATGGCTACACCTTC. It yields the protein CASSHSPNYGYTF.

This clone was counted a single time. The genes are TRBV29-1 and TRBJ1-1, with D perhaps matching TRBD1 (6 bases). Trimming took 3 bases from V and 5 from J, leaving 10 bases between them. Per germline, CDR1 SQVTM and CDR2 ANQGSEA. The CDR3 totals 12 residues. In DNA form, the CDR3 reads TGCAGCGTTGACAGGGGTGGGACTGAAGCTTTCTTT. Its translation is CSVDRGGTEAFF.

This chain links TRBV7-8 with TRBJ2-3; 14 bases are shared with TRBD2. Germline V CDR1 and CDR2: SGHVS, FQNEAQ. The CDR3 extends over 21 amino acids. V trimming: 5 bases; J trimming: 4 bases; junction bases outside the gene matches: 20. This chain's CDR3 is CASSAKQSPTSGGGLADTQYF. Here the CDR3 DNA reads TGTGCCAGCAGCGCCAAACAGTCGCCGACTAGCGGGGGGGGGTTGGCAGATACGCAGTATTTT.